This TCR beta chain is drawn from a study of graft-versus-host responses after intestinal transplantation. Overall study context: Once they had received anti-thymocyte globulin induction, all recipients took tacrolimus and steroids for approximately 3 years.

Study-level results: The marrow of recipients harbored GvH clones, and ileum or blood showed some of them first.

V lost 3 bases, J lost 3 bases, and 1 base stayed unmatched. CDR3 length equals 14 residues. Germline lookup yields CDR1 MDHEN and CDR2 SYDVKM. Clones were read by immunoSEQ multiplex PCR, and TCRdb kept only the in-frame ones, dropping some. This sample yields more than 95,000 clones, of which about 94% are seen a single time; 0.15% to 0.2% belongs to the top ten. This clone has just one count. What it binds is not known. The chain couples TRBV28 to TRBJ1-3; 8 bases fit TRBD1. The origin of this receptor is a human donor who received an intestinal transplant. The starting material was unstimulated CD4+ T cells sorted from spleen or lymph node cells, obtained before intestinal transplant. In DNA, the CDR3 is TGTGCCAGCAGTTTGGACAGGGTTGGAAACACCATATATTTT. Its translation is CASSLDRVGNTIYF.